This TCR beta chain was identified in a study of blood T cell repertoires in COVID-19. At the level of the study: Spain, Italy and the United States supplied samples that represented acute and convalescent COVID-19. PBMCs, B-cell-depleted T cells, or T cells were the source of the cDNA or gDNA that made up the material.

In the authors' workflow: For nucleated cells, counts were estimated from reference gene primer amplification. Some clones are missing from TCRdb's copy, which holds only in-frame ones; the method was immunoSEQ multiplex PCR. Clone size and V and J calls were adopted from that table, with D and trimming inferred from the DNA. The sample has about 120,000 clones; almost 80% are singletons. CDR1 and CDR2 (germline): SNHLY, FYNNEI. The CDR3 covers 17 residues. Trimming removed 6 bases from V and 1 base from J; junction bases left unmatched: 13. This sequence was found in a human donor in a cohort sampled during active COVID-19. The V gene is TRBV2, the J gene TRBJ2-3; 7 bases map to TRBD2. Sequenced material: peripheral blood. CDR3 DNA: TGTGCCAGCAGGACCCCGTTTGGAGGGAGGGGCACAGATACGCAGTATTTT. Translation: CASRTPFGGRGTDTQYF.